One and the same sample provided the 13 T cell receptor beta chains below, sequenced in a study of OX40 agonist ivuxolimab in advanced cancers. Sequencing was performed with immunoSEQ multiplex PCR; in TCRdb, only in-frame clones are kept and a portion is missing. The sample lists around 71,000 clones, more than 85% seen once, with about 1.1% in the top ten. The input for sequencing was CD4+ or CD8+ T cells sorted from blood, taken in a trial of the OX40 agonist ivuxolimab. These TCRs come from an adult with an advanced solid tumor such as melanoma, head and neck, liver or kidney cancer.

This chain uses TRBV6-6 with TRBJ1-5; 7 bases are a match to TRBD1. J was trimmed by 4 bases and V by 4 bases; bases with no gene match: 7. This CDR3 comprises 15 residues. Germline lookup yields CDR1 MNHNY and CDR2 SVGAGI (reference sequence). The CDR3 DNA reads TGTGCCAGCAGTTCAAGCAGGGGGGGAAATCAGCCCCAGCATTTT. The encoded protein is CASSSSRGGNQPQHF.

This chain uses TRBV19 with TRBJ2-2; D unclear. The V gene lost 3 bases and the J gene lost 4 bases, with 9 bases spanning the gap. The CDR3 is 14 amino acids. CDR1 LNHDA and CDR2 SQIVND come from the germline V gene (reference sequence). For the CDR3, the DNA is TGTGCCAGTAGTATTGGCAGTGTCACCGGGGAGCTGTTTTTT. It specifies CASSIGSVTGELFF. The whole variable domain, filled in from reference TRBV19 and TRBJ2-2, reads DGGITQSPKYLFRKEGQNVTLSCEQNLNHDAMYWYRQDPGQGLRLIYYSQIVNDFQKGDIAEGYSVSREKKESFPLTVTSAQKNPTAFYLCASSIGSVTGELFFGEGSRLTVL.

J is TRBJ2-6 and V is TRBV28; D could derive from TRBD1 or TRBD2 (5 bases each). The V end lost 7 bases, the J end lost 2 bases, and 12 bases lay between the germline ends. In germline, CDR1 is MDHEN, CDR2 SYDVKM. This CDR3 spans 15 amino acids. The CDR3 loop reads CASKEVRAGANVLTF. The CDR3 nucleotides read TGTGCCAGCAAGGAGGTCAGGGCTGGGGCCAACGTCCTGACTTTC.

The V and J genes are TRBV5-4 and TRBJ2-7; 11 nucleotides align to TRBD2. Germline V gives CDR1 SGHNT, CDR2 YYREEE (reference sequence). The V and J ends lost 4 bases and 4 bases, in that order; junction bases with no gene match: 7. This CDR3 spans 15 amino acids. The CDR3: CASSGRLAGSYEQYF. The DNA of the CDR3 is TGTGCCAGCAGCGGGAGACTAGCGGGAAGTTACGAGCAGTACTTC.

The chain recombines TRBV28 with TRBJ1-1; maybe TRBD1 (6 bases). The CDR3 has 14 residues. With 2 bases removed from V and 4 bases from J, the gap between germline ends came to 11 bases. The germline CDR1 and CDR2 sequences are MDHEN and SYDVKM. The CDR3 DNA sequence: TGTGCCAGCAGTTTACCGGGGGCAGGCACTGAAGCTTTCTTT. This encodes CASSLPGAGTEAFF.

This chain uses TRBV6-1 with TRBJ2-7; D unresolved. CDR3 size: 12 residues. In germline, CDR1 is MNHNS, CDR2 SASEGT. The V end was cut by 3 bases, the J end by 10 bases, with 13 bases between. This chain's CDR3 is CASSDFGSAQYF. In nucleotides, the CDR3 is TGTGCCAGCAGTGACTTCGGGTCAGCACAGTACTTC.

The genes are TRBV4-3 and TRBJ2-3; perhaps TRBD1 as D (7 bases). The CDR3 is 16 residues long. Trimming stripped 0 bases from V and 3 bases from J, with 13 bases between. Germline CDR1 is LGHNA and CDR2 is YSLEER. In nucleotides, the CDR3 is TGCGCCAGCAGCCAAGATGCGGCAGGGGGGACAGATACGCAGTATTTT. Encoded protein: CASSQDAAGGTDTQYF.

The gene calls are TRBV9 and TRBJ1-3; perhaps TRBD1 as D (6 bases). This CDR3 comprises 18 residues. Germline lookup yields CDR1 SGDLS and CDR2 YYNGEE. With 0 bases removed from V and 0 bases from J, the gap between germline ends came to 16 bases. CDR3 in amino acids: CASSVDPYDRFSGNTIYF. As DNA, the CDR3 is TGTGCCAGCAGCGTAGATCCCTACGACAGGTTCTCTGGAAACACCATATATTTT.

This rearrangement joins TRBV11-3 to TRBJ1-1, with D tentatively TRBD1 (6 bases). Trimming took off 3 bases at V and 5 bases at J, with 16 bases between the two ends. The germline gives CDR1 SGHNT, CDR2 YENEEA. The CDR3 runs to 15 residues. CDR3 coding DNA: TGTGCCAGCAGCTTTAGGGTCGAGGGGGGGACTGAAGCTTTCTTT. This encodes CASSFRVEGGTEAFF.

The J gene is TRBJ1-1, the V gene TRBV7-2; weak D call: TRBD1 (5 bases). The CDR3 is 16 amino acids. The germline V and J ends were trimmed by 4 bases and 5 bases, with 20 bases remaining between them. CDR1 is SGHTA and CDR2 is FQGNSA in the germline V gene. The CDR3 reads CASSSGTAVGLTEAFF. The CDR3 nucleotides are TGTGCCAGCAGCTCCGGGACCGCAGTAGGACTGACTGAAGCTTTCTTT.

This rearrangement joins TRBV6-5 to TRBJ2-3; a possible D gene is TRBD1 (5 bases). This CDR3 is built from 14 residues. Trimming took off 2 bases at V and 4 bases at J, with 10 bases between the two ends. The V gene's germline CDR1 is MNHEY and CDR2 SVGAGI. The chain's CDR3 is CASSYVGRADTQYF. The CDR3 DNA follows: TGTGCCAGCAGTTACGTGGGGCGAGCAGATACGCAGTATTTT.

CDR3 sequence: CASNRAYGYTF. The CDR3 nucleotides are TGTGCCAGCAACAGGGCGTATGGCTACACCTTC. The V call is TRBV28, the J call TRBJ1-2, with D possibly TRBD1 on 6 matching bases. The CDR3 sequence is 11 residues long. In germline, CDR1 is MDHEN, CDR2 SYDVKM. Trimming removed 7 bases from V and 5 bases from J, with 8 bases in between.

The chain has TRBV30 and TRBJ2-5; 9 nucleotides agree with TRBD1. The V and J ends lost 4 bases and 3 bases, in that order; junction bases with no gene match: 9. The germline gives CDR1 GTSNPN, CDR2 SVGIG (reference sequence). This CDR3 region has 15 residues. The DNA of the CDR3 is TGTGCCTGGAACCGGGACAGGGATTGGGAAGAGACCCAGTACTTC. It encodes CAWNRDRDWEETQYF.